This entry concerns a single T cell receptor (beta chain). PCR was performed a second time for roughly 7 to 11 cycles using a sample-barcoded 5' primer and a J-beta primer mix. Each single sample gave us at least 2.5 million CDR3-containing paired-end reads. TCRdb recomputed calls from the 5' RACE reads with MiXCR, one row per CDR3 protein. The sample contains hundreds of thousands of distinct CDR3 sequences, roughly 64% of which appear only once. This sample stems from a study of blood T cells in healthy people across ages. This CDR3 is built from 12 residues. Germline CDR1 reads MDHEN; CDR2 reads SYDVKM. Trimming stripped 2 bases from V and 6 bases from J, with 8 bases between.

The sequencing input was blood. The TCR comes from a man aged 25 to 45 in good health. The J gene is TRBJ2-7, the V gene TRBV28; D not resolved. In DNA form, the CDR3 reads TGTGCCAGCAGTTTACGCTACGGCGAGCAGTACTTC. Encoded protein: CASSLRYGEQYF.